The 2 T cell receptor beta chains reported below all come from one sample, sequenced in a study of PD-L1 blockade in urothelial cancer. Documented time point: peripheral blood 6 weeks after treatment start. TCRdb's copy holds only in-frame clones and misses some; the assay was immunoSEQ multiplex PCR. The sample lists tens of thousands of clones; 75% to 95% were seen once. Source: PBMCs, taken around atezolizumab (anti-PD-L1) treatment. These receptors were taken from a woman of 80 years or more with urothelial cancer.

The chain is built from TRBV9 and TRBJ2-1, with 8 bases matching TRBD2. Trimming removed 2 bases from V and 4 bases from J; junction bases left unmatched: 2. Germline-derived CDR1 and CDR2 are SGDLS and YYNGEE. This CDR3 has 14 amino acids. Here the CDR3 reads CASSVLAGYNEQFF. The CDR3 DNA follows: TGTGCCAGCAGCGTGCTAGCGGGTTACAATGAGCAGTTCTTC.

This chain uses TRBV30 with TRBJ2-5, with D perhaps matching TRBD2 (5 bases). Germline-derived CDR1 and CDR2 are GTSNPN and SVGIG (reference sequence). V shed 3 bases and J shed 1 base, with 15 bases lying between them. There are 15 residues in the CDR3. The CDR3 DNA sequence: TGTGCCTGGAGGTTGCGGGTTACCTCCCAAGAGACCCAGTACTTC. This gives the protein CAWRLRVTSQETQYF. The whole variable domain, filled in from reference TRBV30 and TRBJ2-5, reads SQTIHQWPATLVQPVGSPLSLECTVEGTSNPNLYWYRQAAGRGLQLLFYSVGIGQISSEVPQNLSASRPQDRQFILSSKKLLLSDSGFYLCAWRLRVTSQETQYFGPGTRLLVL.